The entry that follows covers one T cell receptor beta chain sequence. What it binds is not known. This specimen belongs to a study of cytomegalovirus exposure and HLA in healthy donors. For the study at large: The study's early data release held about 80 million unique TCRs from HLA-typed donors. Study-wide findings and caveats: According to an earlier analysis, most TCR beta V segments yielded productive rearrangements about 87% or about 30% of the time.

60 Vbeta and 13 Jbeta primers were used in PCR. Clones were read by immunoSEQ multiplex PCR, and TCRdb kept only the in-frame ones, dropping some. Among approximately 200,000 clones, roughly four fifths were seen once, and the ten largest hold approximately 2%. Trimming cost V 8 bases and J 6 bases, with 17 bases left between them. CDR1 and CDR2 from the germline V gene are MDHEN and SYDVKM. The CDR3 totals 13 residues. The rearrangement links TRBV28 to TRBJ2-7, with a possible D match to TRBD2 (6 bases). The sequence derives from a man aged 25-45 years in good health and CMV-seronegative. The sequenced material came from PBMCs. The CDR3 here is CASRSRASAEQYF. The DNA of the CDR3 is TGTGCCAGCCGCTCAAGGGCTAGCGCCGAGCAGTACTTC. The whole variable domain, filled in from reference TRBV28 and TRBJ2-7, reads DVKVTQSSRYLVKRTGEKVFLECVQDMDHENMFWYRQDPGLGLRLIYFSYDVKMKEKGDIPEGYSVSREKKERFSLILESASTNQTSMYLCASRSRASAEQYFGPGTRLTVT.